These 20 T cell receptor beta chains came from one sample sequenced in a study of blood T cells in healthy people across ages. Primed by a sample-barcoded 5' primer and a J-beta primer mix, a second PCR proceeded for about 6 to 11 cycles. TCRdb passed the 5' RACE reads through MiXCR, listing each CDR3 protein once. The table records hundreds of thousands of distinct CDR3 sequences, 21% of them present only once. Sequencing input: blood. The receptor set was obtained from a man in his 70s in good health.

This clonotype was seen just once. The genes are TRBV19 and TRBJ2-1; 11 bases map to TRBD2. The junction had 9 bases not matched to a gene; V was cut back by 5 bases and J by 3 bases. The CDR3 has 17 residues. Germline loops: CDR1 LNHDA, CDR2 SQIVND (reference sequence). This chain's CDR3 is CASSPEPGLAVYNEQFF. The CDR3 DNA reads TGTGCCAGTAGTCCCGAACCGGGACTAGCGGTCTACAATGAGCAGTTCTTC. Supplemented by reference TRBV19 and TRBJ2-1, the full variable domain reads DGGITQSPKYLFRKEGQNVTLSCEQNLNHDAMYWYRQDPGQGLRLIYYSQIVNDFQKGDIAEGYSVSREKKESFPLTVTSAQKNPTAFYLCASSPEPGLAVYNEQFFGPGTRLTVL.

The rearrangement joins TRBV12-3 or TRBV12-4 to TRBJ2-1; D call uncertain. The CDR3 extends over 12 amino acids. V was clipped by 5 bases and J by 10 bases, with 12 bases between them. The CDR3, as DNA: TGTGCCAGCAGTCCGACTGCCGCAGAGCAGTTCTTC. It is translated as CASSPTAAEQFF.

This chain links TRBV5-1 with TRBJ2-7; 9 bases map to TRBD2. The CDR3 runs 15 residues. Germline V lookup: CDR1 SGHRS, CDR2 YFSETQ. The V gene end was trimmed by 0 bases and the J gene end by 2 bases; junction bases not matched to a gene: 3. CDR3: CASSLEPSGAYEQYF. The CDR3 DNA follows: TGCGCCAGCAGCTTGGAACCTAGCGGGGCCTACGAGCAGTACTTC.

V usage is TRBV7-9 and J usage is TRBJ2-5; 7 bases are shared with TRBD1. The assigned J gene may be wrong: the sequence end matches TRBJ2-7 better. CDR3 length: 17 amino acids. Germline CDR1 is SEHNR and CDR2 is FQNEAQ (reference sequence). The CDR3 spells CASSLAPASGTAYEQYF. CDR3 bases: TGTGCCAGCAGCTTAGCTCCCGCCTCCGGGACAGCCTACGAGCAGTACTTC.

In its sample, this clonotype was seen many times. The V gene is TRBV20-1, the J gene TRBJ2-1; weak D call: TRBD2 (6 bases). V lost 5 bases and J 2 bases, leaving 13 bases between the germline ends. The germline V gene has CDR1 DFQATT and CDR2 SNEGSKA (reference sequence). The CDR3 sequence is 14 residues long. CDR3 nucleotide sequence: TGCAGTGCTGTGACTAGTTTGGCCTACAATGAGCAGTTCTTC. It is translated as CSAVTSLAYNEQFF.

The chain is built from TRBV20-1 and TRBJ2-1; 7 bases are shared with TRBD2. This CDR3 has 17 residues. The germline V gene encodes CDR1 DFQATT and CDR2 SNEGSKA (reference sequence). Germline trimming cut 1 base from V and 3 bases from J; bases unmatched to any gene: 12. The CDR3 spells CSARALANPRIYNEQFF. As DNA, the CDR3 is TGCAGTGCTAGAGCACTAGCGAATCCAAGAATCTACAATGAGCAGTTCTTC.

This clonotype was seen ten or more times. V usage is TRBV7-9 and J usage is TRBJ2-7, with D perhaps TRBD1 (6 bases). The CDR3 covers 15 residues. CDR1 is SEHNR and CDR2 is FQNEAQ in the germline V gene (reference sequence). The V gene lost 5 bases and the J gene lost 2 bases, with 16 bases spanning the gap. The CDR3 is CASSPSAGTTYEQYF. The CDR3 bases are TGTGCCAGCAGCCCTTCTGCAGGGACAACCTACGAGCAGTACTTC.

The count of this clonotype is one. This rearrangement joins TRBV7-2 to TRBJ2-3; D gene unclear. CDR3 size: 13 residues. V was clipped by 6 bases and J by 0 bases, with 7 bases between them. Germline CDR1 and CDR2: SGHTA and FQGNSA. The CDR3 nucleotides are TGTGCCAGCAGTACCCATAGCACAGATACGCAGTATTTT. As protein: CASSTHSTDTQYF. Drawing the rest from reference TRBV7-2 and TRBJ2-3, the complete variable domain is GAGVSQSPSNKVTEKGKDVELRCDPISGHTALYWYRQSLGQGLEFLIYFQGNSAPDKSGLPSDRFSAERTGGSVSTLTIQRTQQEDSAVYLCASSTHSTDTQYFGPGTRLTVL.

The chain couples TRBV2 to TRBJ2-7; 7 bases align to TRBD2. Gene TRBJ2-1 matches the end of the DNA better, so the J call may be wrong. The CDR3 sequence is 15 residues long. The V gene's germline CDR1 is SNHLY and CDR2 FYNNEI. CDR3 region: CASSDLGGGYNEQFF. DNA of the CDR3: TGTGCCAGCAGTGACCTGGGCGGGGGATACAATGAGCAGTTCTTC.

This clonotype was found a few times. In nucleotides, the CDR3 is TGTGCCACCAGCAGAGATGGATACCAAGAGACCCAGTACTTC. It codes for CATSRDGYQETQYF. This chain links TRBV15 with TRBJ2-5; unclear D gene. The CDR3 extends over 14 amino acids. V shed 0 bases and J shed 0 bases, with 5 bases lying between them. Germline assignment: CDR1 LNHNV and CDR2 YYDKDF (reference sequence).

This chain uses TRBV20-1 with TRBJ2-5; D might be TRBD1 (6 bases). The J call may be in error: the DNA end matches TRBJ2-7 better. This CDR3 region has 12 residues. Germline lookup yields CDR1 DFQATT and CDR2 SNEGSKA (reference sequence). The CDR3 sequence is CSGGPGDYEQYF. The CDR3 DNA follows: TGCAGTGGGGGGCCAGGAGACTACGAGCAGTACTTC.

Only a few counts were recorded for this clonotype. V and J are TRBV4-2 and TRBJ2-4; possibly TRBD1 for D (7 bases). In germline, CDR1 is LGHNA, CDR2 YNFKEQ. V was cut by 0 bases and J by 3 bases, with 21 bases left in between. The CDR3 runs 19 residues. The CDR3 nucleotides read TGTGCCAGCAGCCAAGATCCAGGGGGGTCAGACGTAGGCAAAAACATTCAGTACTTC. Amino acid sequence: CASSQDPGGSDVGKNIQYF.

The rearrangement joins TRBV5-1 to TRBJ2-7; possibly TRBD2 for D (5 bases). This CDR3 has 18 residues. Germline V gene data show CDR1 as SGHRS and CDR2 as YFSETQ. Trimming pared 0 bases from V and 1 base from J, leaving 20 bases between. CDR3 DNA sequence: TGCGCCAGCAGCTTGGTCGGTAGCGTCCGGGAACGGTCCTACGAGCAGTACTTC. The encoded protein is CASSLVGSVRERSYEQYF. The variable domain in full, completed from reference TRBV5-1 and TRBJ2-7, reads KAGVTQTPRYLIKTRGQQVTLSCSPISGHRSVSWYQQTPGQGLQFLFEYFSETQRNKGNFPGRFSGRQFSNSRSEMNVSTLELGDSALYLCASSLVGSVRERSYEQYFGPGTRLTVT.

About this clonotype: Since the CDR3 does not end with the conserved phenylalanine or tryptophan, this likely comes from a read error. The genes are TRBV6-2 or TRBV6-3 and TRBJ2-1; TRBD2 matches at 11 bases. This CDR3 is 15 amino acids long. CDR1 is MNHEY, CDR2 SVGEGT, per germline. V shed 6 bases, J shed 4 bases, and the junction held 5 bases outside the gene matches. CDR3 in amino acids: CASRNGLAGYNEQFS. In nucleotides, the CDR3 is TGTGCCAGCAGAAACGGACTAGCGGGTTACAATGAGCAGTTCTCC.

The V gene is TRBV29-1, the J gene TRBJ2-3; D is uncertain. The CDR3 covers 12 residues. Trimming removed 6 bases at V and 4 bases at J, with 11 bases between. The germline V gene encodes CDR1 SQVTM and CDR2 ANQGSEA. The CDR3 DNA reads TGCAGCGTGGACCTTTGGGCAGATACGCAGTATTTT. Translated: CSVDLWADTQYF.

This clonotype was found many times. The chain carries TRBV11-2 and TRBJ2-7; TRBD2 is a possible D gene (5 bases). Germline V gene sequence: CDR1 SGHAT, CDR2 FQNNGV. The CDR3 extends over 12 amino acids. V lost 1 base, J lost 5 bases, and 6 bases lay in between. Written as DNA, the CDR3 is TGTGCCAGCAGCTTAGGGAGGAACGAGCAGTACTTC. This codes for CASSLGRNEQYF.

The CDR3 protein is CASSLREVVNNEQFF. The CDR3 DNA reads TGTGCCAGCAGTTTAAGGGAAGTAGTAAACAATGAGCAGTTCTTC. This chain joins TRBV12-3 or TRBV12-4 and TRBJ2-1; D call uncertain. V was clipped by 2 bases and J by 5 bases, with 13 bases between them. The CDR3 is made up of 15 amino acids.

This clonotype was found a few times. This chain links TRBV21-1 with TRBJ2-5; the listed D gene, TRBD1, was not tested against the DNA. The tail of the sequence fits TRBJ2-1 better, so the J call may be wrong. TRBV21-1 is given as a pseudogene. This CDR3 spans 18 amino acids. CDR3 loop: CASSKALSATGRYNEQFF. The CDR3 DNA reads TGTGCCAGCAGCAAAGCGCTTTCGGCGACGGGAAGGTACAATGAGCAGTTCTTC.

V is TRBV6-2 or TRBV6-3 and J is TRBJ1-1; weak D call: TRBD1 (5 bases). The CDR3 length is 12 residues. CDR1 is MNHEY, CDR2 SVGEGT, per germline. The V gene lost 7 bases and the J gene lost 5 bases, with 11 bases spanning the gap. The CDR3: CASIGVMTEAFF. The CDR3 DNA follows: TGTGCCAGCATAGGGGTGATGACTGAAGCTTTCTTT.

V is TRBV20-1 and J is TRBJ2-1; TRBD2 aligns across 10 bases. This CDR3 comprises 17 residues. V gave up 0 bases and J gave up 4 bases; unmatched junction bases: 9. Germline lookup yields CDR1 DFQATT and CDR2 SNEGSKA (reference sequence). CDR3 region: CSARDLLAGVGYNEQFF. CDR3 DNA: TGCAGTGCTAGAGATCTTCTAGCGGGAGTTGGTTACAATGAGCAGTTCTTC.